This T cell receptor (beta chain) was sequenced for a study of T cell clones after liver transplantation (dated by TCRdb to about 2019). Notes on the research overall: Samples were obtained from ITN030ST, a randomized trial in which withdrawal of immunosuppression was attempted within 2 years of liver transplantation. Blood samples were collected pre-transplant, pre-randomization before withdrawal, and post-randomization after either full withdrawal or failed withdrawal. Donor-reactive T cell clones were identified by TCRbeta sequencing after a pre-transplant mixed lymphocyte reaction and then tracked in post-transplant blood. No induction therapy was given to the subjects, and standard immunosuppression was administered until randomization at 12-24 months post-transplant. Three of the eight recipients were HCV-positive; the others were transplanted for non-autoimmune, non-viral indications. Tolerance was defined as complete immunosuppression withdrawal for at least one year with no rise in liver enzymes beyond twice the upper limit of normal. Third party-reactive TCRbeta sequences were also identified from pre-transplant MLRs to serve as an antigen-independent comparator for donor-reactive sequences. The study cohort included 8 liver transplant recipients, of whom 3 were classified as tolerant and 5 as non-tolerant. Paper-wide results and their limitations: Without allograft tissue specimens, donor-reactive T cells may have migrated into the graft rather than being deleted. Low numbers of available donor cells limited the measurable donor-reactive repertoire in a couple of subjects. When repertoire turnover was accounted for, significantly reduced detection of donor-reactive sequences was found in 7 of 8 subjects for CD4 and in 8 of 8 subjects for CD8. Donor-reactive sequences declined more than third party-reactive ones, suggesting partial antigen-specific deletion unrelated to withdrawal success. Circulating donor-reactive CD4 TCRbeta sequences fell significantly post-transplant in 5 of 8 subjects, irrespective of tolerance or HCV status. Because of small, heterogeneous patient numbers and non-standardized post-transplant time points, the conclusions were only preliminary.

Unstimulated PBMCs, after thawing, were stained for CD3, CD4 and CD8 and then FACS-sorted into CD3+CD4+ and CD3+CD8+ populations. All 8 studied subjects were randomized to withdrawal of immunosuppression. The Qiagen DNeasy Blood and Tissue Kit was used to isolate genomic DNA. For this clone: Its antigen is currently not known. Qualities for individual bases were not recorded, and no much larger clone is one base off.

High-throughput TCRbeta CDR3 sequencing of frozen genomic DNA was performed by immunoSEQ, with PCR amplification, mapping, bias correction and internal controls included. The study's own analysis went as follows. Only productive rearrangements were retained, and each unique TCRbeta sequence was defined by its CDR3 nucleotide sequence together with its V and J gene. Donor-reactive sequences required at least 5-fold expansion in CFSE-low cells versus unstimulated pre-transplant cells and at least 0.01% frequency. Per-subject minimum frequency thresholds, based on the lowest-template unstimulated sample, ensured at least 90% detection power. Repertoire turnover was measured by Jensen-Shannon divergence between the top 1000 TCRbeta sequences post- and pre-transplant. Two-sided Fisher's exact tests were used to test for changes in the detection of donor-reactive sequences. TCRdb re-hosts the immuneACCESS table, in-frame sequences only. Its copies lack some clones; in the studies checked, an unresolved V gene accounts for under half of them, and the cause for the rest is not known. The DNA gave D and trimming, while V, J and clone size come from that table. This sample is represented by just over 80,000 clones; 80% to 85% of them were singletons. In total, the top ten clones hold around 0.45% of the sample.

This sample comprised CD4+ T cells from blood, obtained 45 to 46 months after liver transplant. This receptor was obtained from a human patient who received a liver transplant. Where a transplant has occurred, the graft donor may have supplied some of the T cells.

The encoded CDR3 is CASSSPRGNNEKLFF. The DNA is TGTGCCAGTAGTAGCCCCAGGGGGAACAATGAAAAACTGTTTTTT. The chain is assembled from TRBV19 and TRBJ1-4; TRBD1 agrees with 7 junctional bases. Via the germline V gene (reference sequence), CDR1 is LNHDA and CDR2 SQIVND. The CDR3 sequence holds 15 residues, the cysteine and phenylalanine included. The read is trimmed to its CDR3 DNA, 45 bases read in frame from base 1. Germline trimming: 4 bases from V, 5 bases from J; junction bases outside gene matches: 7.